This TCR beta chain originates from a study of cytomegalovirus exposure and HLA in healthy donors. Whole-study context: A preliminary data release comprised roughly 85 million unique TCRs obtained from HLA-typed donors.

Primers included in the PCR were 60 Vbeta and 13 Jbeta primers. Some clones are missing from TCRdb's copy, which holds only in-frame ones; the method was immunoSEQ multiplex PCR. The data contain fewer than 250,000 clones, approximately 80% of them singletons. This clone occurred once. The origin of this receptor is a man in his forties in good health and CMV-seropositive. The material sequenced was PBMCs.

The CDR3 nucleotides read TGTGCCAGCAGCTTCGGGACGGACAGCCGGAACGAGCAGTACTTC. Amino acids: CASSFGTDSRNEQYF. The genes are TRBV7-9 and TRBJ2-7, with D possibly being TRBD1 (6 bases). Looked up from germline, CDR1 is SEHNR and CDR2 is FQNEAQ (reference sequence). The CDR3 totals 15 residues. Trimming removed 3 bases at V and 5 bases at J, with 17 bases between.